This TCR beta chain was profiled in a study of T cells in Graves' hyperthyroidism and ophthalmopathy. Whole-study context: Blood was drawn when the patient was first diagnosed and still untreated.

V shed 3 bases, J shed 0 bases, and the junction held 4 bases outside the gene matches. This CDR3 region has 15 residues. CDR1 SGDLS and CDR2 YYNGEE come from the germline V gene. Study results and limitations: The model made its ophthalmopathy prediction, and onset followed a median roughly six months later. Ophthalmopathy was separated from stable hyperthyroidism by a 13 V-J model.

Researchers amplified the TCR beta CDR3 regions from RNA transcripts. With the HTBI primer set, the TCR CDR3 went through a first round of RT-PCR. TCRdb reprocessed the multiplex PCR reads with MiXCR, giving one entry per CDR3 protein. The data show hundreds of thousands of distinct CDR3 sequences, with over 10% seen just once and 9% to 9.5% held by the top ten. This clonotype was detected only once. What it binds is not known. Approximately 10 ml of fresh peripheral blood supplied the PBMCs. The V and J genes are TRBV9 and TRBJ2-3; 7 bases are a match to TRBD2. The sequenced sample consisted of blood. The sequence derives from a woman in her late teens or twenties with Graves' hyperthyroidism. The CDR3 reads CASSGLAPSTDTQYF. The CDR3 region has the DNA TGTGCCAGCAGCGGACTAGCCCCAAGCACAGATACGCAGTATTTT. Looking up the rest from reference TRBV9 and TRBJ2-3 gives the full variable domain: DSGVTQTPKHLITATGQRVTLRCSPRSGDLSVYWYQQSLDQGLQFLIQYYNGEERAKGNILERFSAQQFPDLHSELNLSSLELGDSALYFCASSGLAPSTDTQYFGPGTRLTVL.